This TCR beta chain originates from a study of T cells in Graves' hyperthyroidism and ophthalmopathy. Germline lookup yields CDR1 SGHTS and CDR2 YDEGEE. V was pared by 1 base and J by 7 bases, with 9 bases of the junction left unmatched. This CDR3 has 16 amino acids. Regarding this clonotype: Its antigen is not identified.

Absence of ophthalmopathy progression within 18 months defined stable Graves' hyperthyroidism. Patients were aged 18 to 65, had disease duration under 2 months, and had newly diagnosed hyperthyroidism. The study, taken as a whole, reports: Classification by a 13 V-J model distinguished ophthalmopathy from stable hyperthyroidism.

Amplified TCR beta CDR3 regions derived from RNA transcripts. The study used the HTBI primer set for a first-round RT-PCR of the TCR CDR3. MiXCR, applied by TCRdb to the multiplex PCR reads, yields one record per CDR3 protein. Altogether about 840,000 distinct CDR3 sequences are present, around 38% being singletons, with the ten largest covering about 8.9%. This clonotype originated in a man in his late teens or twenties with Graves' hyperthyroidism. J is TRBJ1-2 and V is TRBV5-8, with 11 bases lining up with TRBD1. The specimen sequenced was blood. In DNA form, the CDR3 reads TGTGCCAGCAGCTTGATCCCGGGACAGGGGGTCGGTGGCTACACCTTC. This translates into CASSLIPGQGVGGYTF.